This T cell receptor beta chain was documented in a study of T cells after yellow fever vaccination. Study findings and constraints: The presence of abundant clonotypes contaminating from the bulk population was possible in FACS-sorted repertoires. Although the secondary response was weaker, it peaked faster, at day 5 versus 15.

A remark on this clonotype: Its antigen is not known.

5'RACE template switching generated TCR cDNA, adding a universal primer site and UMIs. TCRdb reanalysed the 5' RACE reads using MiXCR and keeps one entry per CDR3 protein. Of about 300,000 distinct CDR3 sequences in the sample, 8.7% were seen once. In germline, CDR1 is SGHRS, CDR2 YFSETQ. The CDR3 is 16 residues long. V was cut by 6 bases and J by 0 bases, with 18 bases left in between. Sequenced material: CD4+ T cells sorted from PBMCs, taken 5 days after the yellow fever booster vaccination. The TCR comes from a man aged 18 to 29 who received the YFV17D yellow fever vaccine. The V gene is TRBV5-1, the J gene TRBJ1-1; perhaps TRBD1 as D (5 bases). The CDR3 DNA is TGCGCCAGCACCCCGTTCCCTACCAGGGTGAACACTGAAGCTTTCTTT. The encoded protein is CASTPFPTRVNTEAFF.